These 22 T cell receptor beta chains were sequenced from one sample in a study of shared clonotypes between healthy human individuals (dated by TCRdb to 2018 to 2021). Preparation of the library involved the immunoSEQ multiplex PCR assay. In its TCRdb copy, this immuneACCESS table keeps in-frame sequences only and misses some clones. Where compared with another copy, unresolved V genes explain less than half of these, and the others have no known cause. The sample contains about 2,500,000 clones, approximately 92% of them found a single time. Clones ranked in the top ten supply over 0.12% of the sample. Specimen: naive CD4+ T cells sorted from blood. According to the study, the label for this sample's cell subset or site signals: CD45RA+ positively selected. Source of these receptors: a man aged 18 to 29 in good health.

This CDR3 is CASSSRTSGATYNEQFF. The CDR3 coding sequence is TGTGCCAGCAGCTCGCGGACTAGCGGGGCAACCTACAATGAGCAGTTCTTC. V is TRBV5-4 and J is TRBJ2-1; 12 bases are a match to TRBD2. Per the germline V gene, CDR1 is SGHNT and CDR2 is YYREEE (reference sequence). V lost 3 bases to trimming and J lost 2 bases; unmatched junction nucleotides: 6. The CDR3 contains 17 residues.

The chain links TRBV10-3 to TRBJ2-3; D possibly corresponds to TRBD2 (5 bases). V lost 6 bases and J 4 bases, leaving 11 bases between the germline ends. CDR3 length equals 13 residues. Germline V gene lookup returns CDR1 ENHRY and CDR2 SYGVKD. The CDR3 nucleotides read TGTGCCATCAGCCTACTAGTTGCAGATACGCAGTATTTT. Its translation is CAISLLVADTQYF.

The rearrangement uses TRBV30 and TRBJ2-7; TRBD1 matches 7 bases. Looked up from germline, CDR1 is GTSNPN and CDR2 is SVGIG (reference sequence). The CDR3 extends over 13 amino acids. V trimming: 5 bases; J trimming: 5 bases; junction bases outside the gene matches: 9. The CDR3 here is CAWDREITHEQYF. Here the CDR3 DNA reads TGTGCCTGGGACAGGGAGATAACCCACGAGCAGTACTTC.

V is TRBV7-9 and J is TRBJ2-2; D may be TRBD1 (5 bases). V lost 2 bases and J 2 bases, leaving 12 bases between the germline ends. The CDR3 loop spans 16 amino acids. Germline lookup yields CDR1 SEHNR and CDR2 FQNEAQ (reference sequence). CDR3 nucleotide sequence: TGTGCCAGCAGCTTAATGGCGACAGTCAACACCGGGGAGCTGTTTTTT. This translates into CASSLMATVNTGELFF.

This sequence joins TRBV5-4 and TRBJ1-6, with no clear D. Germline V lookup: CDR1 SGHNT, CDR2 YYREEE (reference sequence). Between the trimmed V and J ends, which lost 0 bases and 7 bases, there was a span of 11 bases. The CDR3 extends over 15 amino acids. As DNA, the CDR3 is TGTGCCAGCAGCTTGGGGGTCAGTGCAAATTCACCCCTCCACTTT. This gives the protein CASSLGVSANSPLHF.

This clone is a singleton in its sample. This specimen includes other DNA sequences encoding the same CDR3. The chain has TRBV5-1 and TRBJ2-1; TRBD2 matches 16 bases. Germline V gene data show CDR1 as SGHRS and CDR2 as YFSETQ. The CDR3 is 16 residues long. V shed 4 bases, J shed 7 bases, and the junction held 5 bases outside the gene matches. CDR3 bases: TGCGCCAGCAGCCCGGGACTAGCGGGAGGGCCGAATGAGCAGTTCTTC. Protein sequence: CASSPGLAGGPNEQFF.

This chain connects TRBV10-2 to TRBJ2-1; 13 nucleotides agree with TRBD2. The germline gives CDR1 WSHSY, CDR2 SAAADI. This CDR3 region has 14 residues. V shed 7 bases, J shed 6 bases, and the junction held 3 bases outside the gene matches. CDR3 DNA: TGCGCCAGCACTCGGACTAGCGGGAGCAATGAGCAGTTCTTC. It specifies CASTRTSGSNEQFF.

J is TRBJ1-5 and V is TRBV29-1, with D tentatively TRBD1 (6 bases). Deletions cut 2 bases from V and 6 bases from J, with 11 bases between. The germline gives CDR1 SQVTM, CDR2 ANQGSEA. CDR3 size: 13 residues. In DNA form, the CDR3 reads TGCAGCGTTGAAACAGGGATGGGTCAGCCCCAGCATTTT. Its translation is CSVETGMGQPQHF.

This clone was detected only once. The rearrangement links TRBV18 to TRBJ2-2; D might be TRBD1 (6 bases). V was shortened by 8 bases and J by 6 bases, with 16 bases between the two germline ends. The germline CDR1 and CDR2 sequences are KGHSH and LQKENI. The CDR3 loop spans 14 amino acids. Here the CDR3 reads CASTPQGKAGELFF. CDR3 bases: TGTGCCAGCACTCCACAGGGAAAGGCCGGGGAGCTGTTTTTT.

CDR3 protein: CASSSQDRDSDTQYF. The CDR3, as DNA: TGTGCCAGCAGCTCGCAGGACAGGGATAGCGATACGCAGTATTTT. This sequence joins TRBV11-2 and TRBJ2-3; 8 nucleotides match TRBD1. V was clipped by 4 bases and J by 6 bases; unmatched bases: 9. CDR3 length equals 15 residues. CDR1 and CDR2 from the germline V gene are SGHAT and FQNNGV.

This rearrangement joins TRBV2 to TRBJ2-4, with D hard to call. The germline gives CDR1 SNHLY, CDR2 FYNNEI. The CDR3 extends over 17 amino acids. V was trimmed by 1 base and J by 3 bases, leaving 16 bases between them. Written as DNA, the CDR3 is TGTGCCAGCAGTGAAGAAAGATCTGTCCAAGGCAAAAACATTCAGTACTTC. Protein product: CASSEERSVQGKNIQYF.

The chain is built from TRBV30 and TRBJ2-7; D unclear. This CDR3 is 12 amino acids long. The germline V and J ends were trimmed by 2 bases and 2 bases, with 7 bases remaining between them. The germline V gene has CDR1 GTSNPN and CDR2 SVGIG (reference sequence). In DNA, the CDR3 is TGTGCCTGGAGTAAGGGCCCCTACGAGCAGTACTTC. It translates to CAWSKGPYEQYF.

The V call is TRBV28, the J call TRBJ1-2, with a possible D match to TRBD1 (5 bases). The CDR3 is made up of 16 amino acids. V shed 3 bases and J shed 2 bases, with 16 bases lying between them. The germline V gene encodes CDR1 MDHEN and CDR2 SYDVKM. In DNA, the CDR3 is TGTGCCAGCAGTTTGTGGGACGCCGGGGGAAACTATGGCTACACCTTC. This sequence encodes CASSLWDAGGNYGYTF.

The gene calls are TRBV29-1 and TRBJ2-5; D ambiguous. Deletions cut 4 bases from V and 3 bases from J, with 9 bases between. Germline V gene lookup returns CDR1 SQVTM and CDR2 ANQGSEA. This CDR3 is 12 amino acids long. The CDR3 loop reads CSVGSTEETQYF. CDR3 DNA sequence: TGCAGCGTTGGGTCCACGGAAGAGACCCAGTACTTC.

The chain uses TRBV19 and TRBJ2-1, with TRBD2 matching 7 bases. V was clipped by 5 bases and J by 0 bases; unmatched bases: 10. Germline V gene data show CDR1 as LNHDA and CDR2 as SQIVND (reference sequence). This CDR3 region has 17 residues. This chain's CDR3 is CASSLPPTGGSYNEQFF. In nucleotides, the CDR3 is TGTGCCAGTAGTTTACCCCCCACGGGGGGCTCCTACAATGAGCAGTTCTTC.

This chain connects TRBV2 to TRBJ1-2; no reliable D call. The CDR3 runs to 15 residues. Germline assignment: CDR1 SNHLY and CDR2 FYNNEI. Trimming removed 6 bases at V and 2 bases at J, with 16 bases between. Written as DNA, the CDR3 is TGTGCCAGCAGACCGCACGAGCCCAGAAACTATGGCTACACCTTC. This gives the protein CASRPHEPRNYGYTF.

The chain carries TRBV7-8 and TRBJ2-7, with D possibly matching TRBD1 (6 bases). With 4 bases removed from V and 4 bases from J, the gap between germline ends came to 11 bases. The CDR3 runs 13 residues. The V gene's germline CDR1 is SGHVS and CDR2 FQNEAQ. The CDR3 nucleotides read TGTGCCAGCAGCTGGGGGACACTGTACGAGCAGTACTTC. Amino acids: CASSWGTLYEQYF.

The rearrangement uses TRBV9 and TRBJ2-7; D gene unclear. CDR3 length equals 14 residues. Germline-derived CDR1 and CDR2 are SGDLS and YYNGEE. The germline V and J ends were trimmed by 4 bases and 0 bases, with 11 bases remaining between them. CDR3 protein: CASSPVASSYEQYF. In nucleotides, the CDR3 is TGTGCCAGCAGCCCAGTGGCCAGCTCCTACGAGCAGTACTTC. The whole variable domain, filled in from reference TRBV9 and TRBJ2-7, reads DSGVTQTPKHLITATGQRVTLRCSPRSGDLSVYWYQQSLDQGLQFLIQYYNGEERAKGNILERFSAQQFPDLHSELNLSSLELGDSALYFCASSPVASSYEQYFGPGTRLTVT.

The DNA of the CDR3 is TGTGCCAGCAGCTTAGCGCCCGGACAGGGTCTTGAGACCCAGTACTTC. It codes for CASSLAPGQGLETQYF. The chain is built from TRBV7-2 and TRBJ2-5; TRBD1 agrees at 8 bases. CDR1 and CDR2 from the germline V gene are SGHTA and FQGNSA. V was pared by 0 bases and J by 5 bases, with 8 bases of the junction left unmatched. This CDR3 has 16 residues. The variable domain in full, with the rest retrieved from reference TRBV7-2 and TRBJ2-5, is GAGVSQSPSNKVTEKGKDVELRCDPISGHTALYWYRQSLGQGLEFLIYFQGNSAPDKSGLPSDRFSAERTGGSVSTLTIQRTQQEDSAVYLCASSLAPGQGLETQYFGPGTRLLVL.

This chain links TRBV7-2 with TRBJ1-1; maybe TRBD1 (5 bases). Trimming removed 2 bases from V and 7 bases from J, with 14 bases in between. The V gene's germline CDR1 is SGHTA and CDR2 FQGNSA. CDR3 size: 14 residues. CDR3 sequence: CASSLNGGADEAFF. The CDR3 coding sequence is TGTGCCAGCAGCTTAAATGGAGGGGCCGATGAAGCTTTCTTT.

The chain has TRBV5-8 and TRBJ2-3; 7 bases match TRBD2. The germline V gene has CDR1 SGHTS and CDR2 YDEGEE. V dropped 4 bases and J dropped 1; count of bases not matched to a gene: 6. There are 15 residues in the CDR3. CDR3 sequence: CASSRSGEGTDTQYF. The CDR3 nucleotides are TGTGCCAGCAGCCGCAGCGGGGAAGGCACAGATACGCAGTATTTT.

The CDR3 loop reads CAWSAWVNTEAFF. The CDR3 DNA reads TGTGCCTGGAGTGCGTGGGTAAACACTGAAGCTTTCTTT. This chain links TRBV30 with TRBJ1-1; D is uncertain. From germline, CDR1 is GTSNPN and CDR2 SVGIG (reference sequence). The CDR3 has 13 residues. Trimming pared 1 base from V and 2 bases from J, leaving 8 bases between.